The 27 T cell receptor beta chains in this list originate from one sample, sequenced in a study of beta chain features in type 1 diabetes. Study results and limitations: TCRB CDR3s were moderately but significantly shorter in Type 1 diabetes patients in all four CD4+ subsets.

Their specific antigens are unknown. The isolated RNA, all of it, was reverse transcribed, so expressed TCRB transcripts were what got sequenced. Profiled with immunoSEQ multiplex PCR; TCRdb holds only in-frame clones, not every one. The table has over 55,000 clones, 40% to 65% seen once. Sequencing was done on a sample of Tregs from blood. The receptors here all came from a woman aged 40 to 55 with type 1 diabetes.

The chain joins TRBV10-3 to TRBJ2-7; 10 positions agree with TRBD1. With V trimmed by 9 bases and J by 7 bases, 9 bases remained unmatched. Germline V gene lookup returns CDR1 ENHRY and CDR2 SYGVKD. The CDR3 runs to 13 residues. CDR3 coding DNA: TGTGCCATTTCCGGGACAGGGGCATCAGAGCAGTACTTC. It translates to CAISGTGASEQYF.

This clone has a handful of counts. The chain recombines TRBV14 with TRBJ1-1; no clear D. Trimming removed 2 bases at V and 0 bases at J, with 10 bases between. The CDR3 consists of 15 residues. CDR1 SGHDN and CDR2 FVKESK come from the germline V gene. The CDR3 DNA reads TGTGCCAGCAGCCAAAGGTACAGTCTGAACACTGAAGCTTTCTTT. Amino acids: CASSQRYSLNTEAFF.

The rearrangement joins TRBV7-3 to TRBJ2-4, with 9 bases fitting TRBD2. Trimming cost V 2 bases and J 7 bases; bases outside gene matches: 6. This CDR3 region has 15 residues. The germline V gene has CDR1 SGHTA and CDR2 FQGTGA. The CDR3 region is CASSLYAGGVNIQYF. The DNA of the CDR3 is TGTGCCAGCAGCTTATATGCGGGAGGGGTGAACATTCAGTACTTC.

The CDR3 DNA sequence: TGCGCCAGCAGGACAGGAAAGGCAACTAATGAAAAACTGTTTTTT. Its translation is CASRTGKATNEKLFF. The rearrangement joins TRBV5-1 to TRBJ1-4; TRBD1 might be the D (6 bases). V gave up 5 bases and J gave up 0 bases, with 11 bases separating them. Germline V CDR1 and CDR2: SGHRS, YFSETQ. This CDR3 comprises 15 residues.

The DNA for the CDR3 is TGTGCCAGCAGACCCGGGACAGGGGGCGAGGGCTACACCTTC. Translation: CASRPGTGGEGYTF. The chain combines TRBV7-2 with TRBJ1-2; 12 nucleotides agree with TRBD1. The germline V gene has CDR1 SGHTA and CDR2 FQGNSA. The CDR3 runs to 14 residues. The J segment lost 8 bases and the V segment lost 6 bases, leaving 7 bases of the junction unmatched.

The chain employs TRBV6-5 and TRBJ1-2, with D perhaps matching TRBD1 (5 bases). The germline V gene encodes CDR1 MNHEY and CDR2 SVGAGI. V was trimmed by 6 bases and J by 2 bases, leaving 10 bases between them. The CDR3 totals 13 residues. CDR3 DNA: TGTGCCAGCAGCCTGACAGAGAACTATGGCTACACCTTC. This gives the protein CASSLTENYGYTF.

The chain carries TRBV19 and TRBJ1-5, with 9 bases identical to TRBD1. V shed 6 bases and J 4 bases; nucleotides not matched to a gene: 7. The CDR3 has 15 amino acids. Germline loops: CDR1 LNHDA, CDR2 SQIVND (reference sequence). CDR3 nucleotide sequence: TGTGCCAGTAGAGACGGACAGGGGACAAATCAGCCCCAGCATTTT. Protein product: CASRDGQGTNQPQHF. Drawing the rest from reference TRBV19 and TRBJ1-5, the complete variable domain is DGGITQSPKYLFRKEGQNVTLSCEQNLNHDAMYWYRQDPGQGLRLIYYSQIVNDFQKGDIAEGYSVSREKKESFPLTVTSAQKNPTAFYLCASRDGQGTNQPQHFGDGTRLSIL.

This chain links TRBV14 with TRBJ2-7; tentative D call: TRBD1 (5 bases). Trimming stripped 4 bases from V and 2 bases from J, with 6 bases between. CDR3 length: 12 residues. The V gene's germline CDR1 is SGHDN and CDR2 FVKESK. CDR3 protein: CASSLRAYEQYF. The CDR3 region has the DNA TGTGCCAGCAGCCTCAGGGCCTACGAGCAGTACTTC.

The chain links TRBV9 to TRBJ1-2; 11 bases map to TRBD1. Germline V gene sequence: CDR1 SGDLS, CDR2 YYNGEE. V trimming: 3 bases; J trimming: 5 bases; junction bases outside the gene matches: 3. The CDR3 consists of 14 residues. CDR3 nucleotide sequence: TGTGCCAGCAGCGCGGGACAGGGGGATTATGGCTACACCTTC. Amino acids: CASSAGQGDYGYTF.

This chain links TRBV9 with TRBJ1-2; D is undetermined. Per germline, CDR1 SGDLS and CDR2 YYNGEE. V lost 2 bases, J lost 7 bases, and 15 bases lay in between. The CDR3 contains 14 residues. The CDR3 DNA reads TGTGCCAGCAGCGTTCCTAGCCGTATAGGTGGCTACACCTTC. This translates into CASSVPSRIGGYTF.

This clone appeared a few times. V is TRBV7-2 and J is TRBJ2-7; D gene uncertain. Looked up from germline, CDR1 is SGHTA and CDR2 is FQGNSA. This CDR3 is built from 14 residues. Trimming took off 6 bases at V and 2 bases at J, with 14 bases between the two ends. Written as DNA, the CDR3 is TGTGCCAGCAGTTCCAAAGCCGGAGCCTACGAGCAGTACTTC. Residues: CASSSKAGAYEQYF.

In its sample, this clone was seen once. The V call is TRBV27, the J call TRBJ2-7, with D possibly being TRBD1 (5 bases). CDR1 and CDR2 from the germline V gene are MNHEY and SMNVEV (reference sequence). Trimming cost V 9 bases and J 2 bases, with 14 bases left between them. The CDR3 runs 13 residues. CDR3 loop: CASRYGAAYEQYF. CDR3 bases: TGTGCCAGTAGGTATGGGGCAGCCTACGAGCAGTACTTC.

The V and J genes are TRBV10-3 and TRBJ2-7; unclear D gene. This CDR3 has 14 residues. Trimming pared 6 bases from V and 1 base from J, leaving 13 bases between. Germline-derived CDR1 and CDR2 are ENHRY and SYGVKD. The CDR3 spells CAISLSWQSYEQYF. The DNA for the CDR3 is TGTGCCATCAGCCTCTCCTGGCAGTCCTACGAGCAGTACTTC.

The chain uses TRBV19 and TRBJ1-1, with no clear D. Trimming took off 3 bases at V and 5 bases at J, with 10 bases between the two ends. CDR3 length: 13 residues. Per the germline V gene, CDR1 is LNHDA and CDR2 is SQIVND (reference sequence). The DNA of the CDR3 is TGTGCCAGTAGTATGATATCGGGGACTGAAGCTTTCTTT. As protein: CASSMISGTEAFF.

This clone was seen only a few times. The chain is built from TRBV19 and TRBJ2-1; maybe TRBD1 (6 bases). V dropped 1 base and J dropped 4 bases, with 14 bases sitting between them. This CDR3 comprises 16 residues. The germline V gene has CDR1 LNHDA and CDR2 SQIVND (reference sequence). The CDR3 DNA reads TGTGCCAGTAGTATAGGAGGAAGGGGGAAGTACAATGAGCAGTTCTTC. Its translation is CASSIGGRGKYNEQFF. The whole variable domain, remainder taken from reference TRBV19 and TRBJ2-1, is DGGITQSPKYLFRKEGQNVTLSCEQNLNHDAMYWYRQDPGQGLRLIYYSQIVNDFQKGDIAEGYSVSREKKESFPLTVTSAQKNPTAFYLCASSIGGRGKYNEQFFGPGTRLTVL.

CDR3 DNA sequence: TGTGCCAGCAGAGTGACTAGCGGGAGAGGCGAGACCCAGTACTTC. Translation gives CASRVTSGRGETQYF. The rearrangement links TRBV6-1 to TRBJ2-5, with TRBD2 identical over 12 bases. Germline CDR1 reads MNHNS; CDR2 reads SASEGT. CDR3 length: 15 residues. J was trimmed by 5 bases and V by 6 bases; bases with no gene match: 7.

The chain is built from TRBV10-2 and TRBJ2-7; 13 nucleotides line up with TRBD2. The CDR3 is 15 residues long. Per the germline V gene, CDR1 is WSHSY and CDR2 is SAAADI. The trim removed 6 bases at V and 2 bases at J, leaving 4 bases unmatched. CDR3 DNA sequence: TGCGCCAGCAGACCGGGACTAGCGGGGACCTACGAGCAGTACTTC. This translates into CASRPGLAGTYEQYF.

CDR3 nucleotide sequence: TGTGCCAGCAACCCCAGCTGGGAGTACGGCACAGATACGCAGTATTTT. It specifies CASNPSWEYGTDTQYF. The chain uses TRBV7-8 and TRBJ2-3; D is possibly TRBD2 (5 bases). This CDR3 comprises 16 residues. Looked up from germline, CDR1 is SGHVS and CDR2 is FQNEAQ. The ends were cut back, 7 bases at V and 1 base at J, with 18 bases in the middle.

The V gene is TRBV29-1, the J gene TRBJ2-6; D remains unclear. The length of the CDR3 is 13 residues. Per the germline V gene, CDR1 is SQVTM and CDR2 is ANQGSEA. Trimming shortened V by 6 bases and J by 2 bases, and 8 bases separated the two germline ends. The CDR3 DNA reads as TGCAGCGTGAGTATCGCTGGGGCCAACGTCCTGACTTTC. It codes for CSVSIAGANVLTF.

The chain is built from TRBV19 and TRBJ1-5; TRBD1 aligns across 8 bases. This CDR3 comprises 13 residues. Looked up from germline, CDR1 is LNHDA and CDR2 is SQIVND (reference sequence). V shed 7 bases and J 3 bases; nucleotides not matched to a gene: 2. CDR3: CASMDRVNQPQHF. In DNA form, the CDR3 reads TGTGCCAGTATGGACAGGGTCAATCAGCCCCAGCATTTT.

The chain is built from TRBV19 and TRBJ2-2; 8 nucleotides align to TRBD1. This CDR3 has 14 amino acids. The V gene end was trimmed by 10 bases and the J gene end by 2 bases; junction bases not matched to a gene: 6. Per the germline V gene, CDR1 is LNHDA and CDR2 is SQIVND (reference sequence). In nucleotides, the CDR3 is TGTGCCACCACAGGACAGGGTAACACCGGGGAGCTGTTTTTT. Amino acid sequence: CATTGQGNTGELFF. Based on the CDR3 plus reference TRBV19 and TRBJ2-2, the full variable domain is DGGITQSPKYLFRKEGQNVTLSCEQNLNHDAMYWYRQDPGQGLRLIYYSQIVNDFQKGDIAEGYSVSREKKESFPLTVTSAQKNPTAFYLCATTGQGNTGELFFGEGSRLTVL.

The chain uses TRBV28 and TRBJ2-3, with D tentatively TRBD2 (5 bases). V shed 5 bases and J shed 6 bases, with 18 bases lying between them. There are 15 residues in the CDR3. In germline, CDR1 is MDHEN, CDR2 SYDVKM. CDR3 sequence reads: CASSALTLGVDTQYF. CDR3 nucleotides: TGTGCCAGCAGTGCACTCACTTTGGGAGTGGATACGCAGTATTTT.

The chain couples TRBV7-9 to TRBJ2-2; 10 bases map to TRBD1. Per germline, CDR1 SEHNR and CDR2 FQNEAQ (reference sequence). This CDR3 region has 15 residues. The J segment lost 6 bases and the V segment lost 5 bases, leaving 6 bases of the junction unmatched. CDR3 amino acids: CASSPTGGWSGELFF. The CDR3, as DNA: TGTGCCAGCAGCCCGACAGGGGGCTGGTCCGGGGAGCTGTTTTTT.

The V call is TRBV7-2, the J call TRBJ1-1, with D possibly matching TRBD1 (6 bases). The CDR3 consists of 15 residues. The ends were cut back, 5 bases at V and 3 bases at J, with 16 bases in the middle. Germline-derived CDR1 and CDR2 are SGHTA and FQGNSA. CDR3 in amino acids: CASSPGGGGYTEAFF. In DNA, the CDR3 is TGTGCCAGCAGCCCCGGGGGGGGCGGGTACACTGAAGCTTTCTTT.

The rearrangement uses TRBV5-6 and TRBJ1-1; 7 bases are a match to TRBD1. This CDR3 is built from 13 residues. J was trimmed by 4 bases and V by 2 bases; bases with no gene match: 2. Germline V lookup: CDR1 SGHDT, CDR2 YYEEEE. Here the CDR3 reads CASSFQGGTEAFF. In DNA form, the CDR3 reads TGTGCCAGCAGCTTCCAGGGGGGCACTGAAGCTTTCTTT.

V and J are TRBV6-1 and TRBJ1-4; D possibly corresponds to TRBD1 (5 bases). Germline lookup yields CDR1 MNHNS and CDR2 SASEGT. Trimming took off 2 bases at V and 6 bases at J, with 10 bases between the two ends. CDR3 length: 14 residues. The CDR3 DNA reads TGTGCCAGCAGTGAAAGGATCAGGGATGAAAAACTGTTTTTT. Translation gives CASSERIRDEKLFF.

The gene calls are TRBV7-3 and TRBJ2-1; TRBD2 matches 16 bases. The CDR3 is 20 amino acids. Trimming removed 1 base from V and 2 bases from J; junction bases left unmatched: 8. In germline, CDR1 is SGHTA, CDR2 FQGTGA. The CDR3 DNA reads as TGTGCCAGCAGCTTAATAGGGGGGACTAGCGGGAGGGGGGCCTACAATGAGCAGTTCTTC. Residues: CASSLIGGTSGRGAYNEQFF.